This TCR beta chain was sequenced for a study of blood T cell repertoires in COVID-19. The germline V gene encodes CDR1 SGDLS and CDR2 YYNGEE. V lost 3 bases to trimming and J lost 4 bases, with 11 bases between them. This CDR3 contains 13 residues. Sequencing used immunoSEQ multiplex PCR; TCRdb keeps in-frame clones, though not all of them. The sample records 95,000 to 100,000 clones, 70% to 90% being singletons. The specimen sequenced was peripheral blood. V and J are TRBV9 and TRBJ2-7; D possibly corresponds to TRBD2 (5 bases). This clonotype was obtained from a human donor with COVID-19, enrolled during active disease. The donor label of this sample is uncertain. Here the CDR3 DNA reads TGTGCCAGCAGCGGGCGGCCGGGGTACGAGCAGTACTTC. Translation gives CASSGRPGYEQYF.